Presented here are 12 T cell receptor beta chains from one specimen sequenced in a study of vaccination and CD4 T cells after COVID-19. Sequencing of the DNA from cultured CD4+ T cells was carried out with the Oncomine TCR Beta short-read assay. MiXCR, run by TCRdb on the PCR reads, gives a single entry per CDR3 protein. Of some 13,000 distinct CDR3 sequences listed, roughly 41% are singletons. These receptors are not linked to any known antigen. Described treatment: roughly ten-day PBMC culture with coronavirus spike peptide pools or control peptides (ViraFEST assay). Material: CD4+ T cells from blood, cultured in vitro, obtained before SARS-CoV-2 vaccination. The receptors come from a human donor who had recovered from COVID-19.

The CDR3, as DNA: TGCAGTGCCATCGCCGGGTCGGGCGTCAGCAATCAGCCCCAGCATTTT. Protein: CSAIAGSGVSNQPQHF. The chain recombines TRBV20-1 with TRBJ1-5, with D hard to call. V dropped 6 bases and J dropped 1 base, with 19 bases sitting between them. The CDR3 loop spans 16 amino acids. Germline lookup yields CDR1 DFQATT and CDR2 SNEGSKA (reference sequence).

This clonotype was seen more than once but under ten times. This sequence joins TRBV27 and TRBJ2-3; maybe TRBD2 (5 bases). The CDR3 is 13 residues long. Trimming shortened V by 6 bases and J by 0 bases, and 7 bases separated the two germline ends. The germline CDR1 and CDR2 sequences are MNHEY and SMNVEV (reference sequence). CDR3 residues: CASRDFSTDTQYF. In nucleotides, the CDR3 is TGTGCCAGCAGGGACTTTAGCACAGATACGCAGTATTTT.

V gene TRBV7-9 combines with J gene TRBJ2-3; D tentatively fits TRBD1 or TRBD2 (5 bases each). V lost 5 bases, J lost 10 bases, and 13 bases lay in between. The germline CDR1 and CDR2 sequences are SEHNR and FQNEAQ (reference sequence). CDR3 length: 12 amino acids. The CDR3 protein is CASSPGLGAQYF. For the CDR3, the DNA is TGTGCCAGCAGCCCGGGGTTGGGGGCGCAGTATTTT.

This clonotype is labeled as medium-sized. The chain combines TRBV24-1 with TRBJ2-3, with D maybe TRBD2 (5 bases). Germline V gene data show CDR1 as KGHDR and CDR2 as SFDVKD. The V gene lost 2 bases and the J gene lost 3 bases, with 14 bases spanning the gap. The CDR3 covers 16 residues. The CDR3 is CATSDSLGLATDTQYF. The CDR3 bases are TGTGCCACCAGTGATTCCCTCGGGCTAGCTACAGATACGCAGTATTTT.

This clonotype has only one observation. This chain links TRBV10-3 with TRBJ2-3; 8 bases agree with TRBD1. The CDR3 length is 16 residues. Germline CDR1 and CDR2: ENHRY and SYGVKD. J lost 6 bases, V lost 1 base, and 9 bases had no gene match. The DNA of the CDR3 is TGTGCCATCAGTGAGTATGGACAGGGCGAGGTGGATACGCAGTATTTT. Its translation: CAISEYGQGEVDTQYF.

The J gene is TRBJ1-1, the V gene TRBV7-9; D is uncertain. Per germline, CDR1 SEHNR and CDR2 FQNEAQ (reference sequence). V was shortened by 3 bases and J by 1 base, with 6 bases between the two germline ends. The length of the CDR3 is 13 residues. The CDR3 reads CASSFGGNTEAFF. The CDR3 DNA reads TGTGCCAGCAGCTTCGGAGGGAACACTGAAGCTTTCTTT.

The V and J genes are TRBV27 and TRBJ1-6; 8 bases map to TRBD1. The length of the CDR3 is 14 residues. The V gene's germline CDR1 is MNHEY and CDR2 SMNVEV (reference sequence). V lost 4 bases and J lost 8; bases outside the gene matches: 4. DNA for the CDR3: TGTGCCAGCAGTTCCAGGGGGCAAGATTCACCCCTCCACTTT. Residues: CASSSRGQDSPLHF.

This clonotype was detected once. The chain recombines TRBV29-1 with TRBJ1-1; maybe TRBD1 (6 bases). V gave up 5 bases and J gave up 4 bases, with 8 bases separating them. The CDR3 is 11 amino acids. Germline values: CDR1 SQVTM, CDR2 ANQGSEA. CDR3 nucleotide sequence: TGCAGCGTTCTAGGGGGCACTGAAGCTTTCTTT. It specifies CSVLGGTEAFF.

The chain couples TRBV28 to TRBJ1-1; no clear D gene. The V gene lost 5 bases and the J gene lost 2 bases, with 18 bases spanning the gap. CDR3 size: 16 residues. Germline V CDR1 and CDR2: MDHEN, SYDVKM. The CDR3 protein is CASSPPGIAGNTEAFF. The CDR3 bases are TGTGCCAGCAGTCCCCCAGGTATTGCGGGTAACACTGAAGCTTTCTTT.

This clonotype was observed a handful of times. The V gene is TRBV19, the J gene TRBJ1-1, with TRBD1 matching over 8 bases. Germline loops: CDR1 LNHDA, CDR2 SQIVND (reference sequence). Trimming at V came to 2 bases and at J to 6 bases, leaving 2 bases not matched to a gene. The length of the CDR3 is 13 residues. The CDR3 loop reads CASSIQDRAEAFF. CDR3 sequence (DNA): TGTGCCAGTAGTATACAGGACAGGGCTGAAGCTTTCTTT.

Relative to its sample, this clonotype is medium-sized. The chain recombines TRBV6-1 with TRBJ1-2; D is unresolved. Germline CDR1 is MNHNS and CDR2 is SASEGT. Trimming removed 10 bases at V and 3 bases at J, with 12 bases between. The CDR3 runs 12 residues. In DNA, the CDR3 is TGTGCCACCGAATCTAGGGACTATGGCTACACCTTC. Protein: CATESRDYGYTF.

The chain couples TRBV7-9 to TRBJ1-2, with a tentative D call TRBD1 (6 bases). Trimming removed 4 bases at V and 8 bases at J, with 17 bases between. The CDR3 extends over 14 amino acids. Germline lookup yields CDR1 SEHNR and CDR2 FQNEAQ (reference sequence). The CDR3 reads CASSSLQGSPGYTF. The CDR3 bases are TGTGCCAGCAGCTCGTTACAGGGTTCACCCGGCTACACCTTC.